Following are 24 T cell receptor beta chains from one sample sequenced in a study of radiotherapy plus CTLA-4 blockade in lung cancer. Method: immunoSEQ multiplex PCR; TCRdb's copy keeps in-frame clones and lacks some. Of tens of thousands of clones listed, 70% to 90% were seen once; the top ten hold about a sixth. This sample comprised peripheral blood, obtained from a patient treated with radiotherapy plus ipilimumab. These receptors were collected from a human donor with non-small cell lung cancer that progressed on radiotherapy plus ipilimumab.

Points on this clone: At one boundary the junction diverges from the germline segment, which might be a read error. The chain recombines TRBV18 with TRBJ1-2; perhaps TRBD1 as D (5 bases). The CDR3 consists of 15 residues. Per germline, CDR1 KGHSH and CDR2 LQKENI. Written as DNA, the CDR3 is TGTGCCAGCTCACCGGGACCTCAGGTGGGCTATGGATACACCTTC. It specifies CASSPGPQVGYGYTF.

The genes are TRBV30 and TRBJ2-7; the match to TRBD1 covers 8 bases. This CDR3 has 16 amino acids. J gave up 6 bases and V 0 bases, and 13 bases lay outside the gene matches. CDR1 and CDR2 (germline): GTSNPN, SVGIG (reference sequence). Here the CDR3 reads CAWSVPDRVLGVEQYF. CDR3 sequence (DNA): TGTGCCTGGAGTGTACCGGACAGGGTATTGGGGGTCGAGCAGTACTTC. Using reference TRBV30 and TRBJ2-7 for the parts outside the CDR3, the full variable domain is SQTIHQWPATLVQPVGSPLSLECTVEGTSNPNLYWYRQAAGRGLQLLFYSVGIGQISSEVPQNLSASRPQDRQFILSSKKLLLSDSGFYLCAWSVPDRVLGVEQYFGPGTRLTVT.

V usage is TRBV6-1 and J usage is TRBJ1-5, with D possibly matching TRBD1 (5 bases). The CDR3 is made up of 16 amino acids. Between the trimmed V and J ends, which lost 4 bases and 1 base, there was a span of 14 bases. Germline loops: CDR1 MNHNS, CDR2 SASEGT. CDR3 sequence (DNA): TGTGCCAGCAGTGGGAACAGGTTCGCAAGCAATCAGCCCCAGCATTTT. It translates to CASSGNRFASNQPQHF.

DNA for the CDR3: TGTGCCAGCTCACCGCGGAGCGGGAGTGGGAATGAGCAGTTCTTC. It codes for CASSPRSGSGNEQFF. The V call is TRBV18, the J call TRBJ2-1; 8 nucleotides agree with TRBD2. This CDR3 comprises 15 residues. Germline CDR1 and CDR2: KGHSH and LQKENI. V trimming: 3 bases; J trimming: 7 bases; junction bases outside the gene matches: 8.

Only a few counts were recorded for this clone. The chain recombines TRBV7-9 with TRBJ2-7, with TRBD1 identical over 9 bases. V lost 2 bases, J lost 6 bases, and 2 bases stayed unmatched. The CDR3 sequence is 13 residues long. Germline CDR1 SEHNR, CDR2 FQNEAQ (reference sequence). The CDR3 nucleotides are TGTGCCAGCAGCTTAACAGGGGGCTTCGAGCAGTACTTC. Translation gives CASSLTGGFEQYF.

V gene TRBV6-6 combines with J gene TRBJ1-2; TRBD1 agrees at 7 bases. This CDR3 is 12 amino acids long. V lost 4 bases and J lost 8; bases outside the gene matches: 4. The germline gives CDR1 MNHNY, CDR2 SVGAGI (reference sequence). In DNA form, the CDR3 reads TGTGCCAGCAGTTCTACAGGGGACGGCTACACCTTC. It yields the protein CASSSTGDGYTF.

The sample holds one count of this clone. The V gene is TRBV9, the J gene TRBJ1-4, with a weak D call TRBD1 (5 bases). V lost 0 bases to trimming and J lost 4 bases, with 13 bases between them. Germline loops: CDR1 SGDLS, CDR2 YYNGEE. This CDR3 has 16 amino acids. The CDR3 here is CASSVDPGGSNEKLFF. The CDR3, as DNA: TGTGCCAGCAGCGTAGATCCCGGGGGGAGTAATGAAAAACTGTTTTTT.

The chain couples TRBV27 to TRBJ1-2, with a weak D call TRBD1 (5 bases). The CDR3 extends over 16 amino acids. The V gene lost 2 bases and the J gene lost 1 base, with 14 bases spanning the gap. The V gene's germline CDR1 is MNHEY and CDR2 SMNVEV (reference sequence). CDR3 loop: CASSLEAGLFNYGYTF. DNA of the CDR3: TGTGCCAGCAGTTTAGAGGCAGGGTTGTTTAACTATGGCTACACCTTC.

The genes are TRBV6-6 and TRBJ2-7; 8 bases agree with TRBD2. The CDR3 runs to 13 residues. J was trimmed by 2 bases and V by 5 bases; bases with no gene match: 2. Germline assignment: CDR1 MNHNY and CDR2 SVGAGI (reference sequence). The CDR3 is CASSRAGAYEQYF. In nucleotides, the CDR3 is TGTGCCAGCAGTCGAGCGGGAGCCTACGAGCAGTACTTC.

The chain joins TRBV10-3 to TRBJ2-1; 11 bases agree with TRBD1. This CDR3 spans 14 amino acids. The V gene's germline CDR1 is ENHRY and CDR2 SYGVKD. V lost 7 bases and J lost 10; bases outside the gene matches: 9. CDR3 region: CAINGQGAFEEQFF. The CDR3 coding sequence is TGTGCCATCAACGGACAGGGGGCTTTTGAGGAGCAGTTCTTC.

This clone was detected once. The chain joins TRBV15 to TRBJ1-6; unclear D gene. Trimming pared 3 bases from V and 4 bases from J, leaving 7 bases between. The germline gives CDR1 LNHNV, CDR2 YYDKDF (reference sequence). CDR3 size: 14 residues. The CDR3 protein is CATSSGEYNSPLHF. The CDR3 region has the DNA TGTGCCACCAGCAGTGGTGAATATAATTCACCCCTCCACTTT.

V usage is TRBV19 and J usage is TRBJ2-7; D call uncertain. Germline V gene lookup returns CDR1 LNHDA and CDR2 SQIVND (reference sequence). The CDR3 is 14 amino acids. The germline V and J ends were trimmed by 5 bases and 2 bases, with 13 bases remaining between them. The CDR3 protein is CASSPQGITYEQYF. The CDR3 DNA reads TGTGCCAGTAGTCCCCAAGGCATTACCTACGAGCAGTACTTC.

This clone was seen once. The J gene is TRBJ2-3, the V gene TRBV7-3; 12 nucleotides line up with TRBD2. The trim removed 4 bases at V and 6 bases at J, leaving 5 bases unmatched. The length of the CDR3 is 15 residues. Germline V gene sequence: CDR1 SGHTA, CDR2 FQGTGA. The CDR3 coding sequence is TGTGCCAGCAGCTCGAGACTAGCGGGGGTTGATACGCAGTATTTT. It codes for CASSSRLAGVDTQYF.

This clone was observed a single time. The chain recombines TRBV4-2 with TRBJ2-7; 10 bases fit TRBD1. The CDR3 runs to 16 residues. The ends lost 1 base at V and 5 bases at J; junction bases unmatched: 8. Germline-derived CDR1 and CDR2 are LGHNA and YNFKEQ. The CDR3 loop reads CASSQGAGTGDDEQYF. The CDR3, as DNA: TGTGCCAGCAGCCAAGGCGCCGGGACAGGGGACGACGAGCAGTACTTC.

The chain employs TRBV2 and TRBJ2-7; tentative D call: TRBD2 (5 bases). The length of the CDR3 is 14 residues. CDR1 is SNHLY, CDR2 FYNNEI, per germline. V lost 5 bases and J lost 5, with 16 bases in between. CDR3 amino acids: CASSKGSLIHEQYF. DNA of the CDR3: TGTGCCAGCAGTAAAGGGAGTCTAATCCACGAGCAGTACTTC.

J is TRBJ1-4 and V is TRBV6-6; TRBD1 agrees at 9 bases. This CDR3 has 15 amino acids. V lost 5 bases and J lost 2; bases outside the gene matches: 3. Germline loops: CDR1 MNHNY, CDR2 SVGAGI (reference sequence). Here the CDR3 DNA reads TGTGCCAGCAGTGCCGGACAGGGGACTAATGAAAAACTGTTTTTT. Encoded protein: CASSAGQGTNEKLFF.

This sequence joins TRBV5-4 and TRBJ1-2; D perhaps matches TRBD1 (5 bases). Trimming cost V 0 bases and J 0 bases, with 9 bases left between them. CDR3 length equals 15 residues. Germline CDR1 reads SGHNT; CDR2 reads YYREEE (reference sequence). CDR3 in DNA: TGTGCCAGCAGCTTGGGGACAACCACTAACTATGGCTACACCTTC. Translated: CASSLGTTTNYGYTF.

The gene calls are TRBV5-4 and TRBJ2-2, with D possibly matching TRBD1 (6 bases). The CDR3 spans 15 residues. Trimming cost V 2 bases and J 7 bases, with 15 bases left between them. Germline V gene sequence: CDR1 SGHNT, CDR2 YYREEE (reference sequence). CDR3 nucleotide sequence: TGTGCCAGCAGCTTAAGGGGGACGGCCGGCGGGGAGCTGTTTTTT. Amino acids: CASSLRGTAGGELFF. The full variable domain, in which reference TRBV5-4 and TRBJ2-2 provide the parts outside the CDR3, is ETGVTQSPTHLIKTRGQQVTLRCSSQSGHNTVSWYQQALGQGPQFIFQYYREEENGRGNFPPRFSGLQFPNYSSELNVNALELDDSALYLCASSLRGTAGGELFFGEGSRLTVL.

The chain uses TRBV28 and TRBJ1-2, with TRBD1 matching over 7 bases. The junction had 10 bases not matched to a gene; V was cut back by 4 bases and J by 8 bases. The CDR3 is made up of 14 amino acids. CDR1 and CDR2 from the germline V gene are MDHEN and SYDVKM. The CDR3 DNA sequence: TGTGCCAGCAGTTCAAGTACAGGGGTATACGGCTACACCTTC. This sequence encodes CASSSSTGVYGYTF.

The chain recombines TRBV2 with TRBJ2-3; 8 bases line up with TRBD1. The CDR3 is made up of 16 amino acids. The V and J ends lost 3 bases and 3 bases, in that order; junction bases with no gene match: 8. CDR1 and CDR2 from the germline V gene are SNHLY and FYNNEI. Here the CDR3 DNA reads TGTGCCAGCAGTGATGATCCGCAGGGGGCTACAGATACGCAGTATTTT. Its protein is CASSDDPQGATDTQYF.

This clone was seen just once. Its ends do not fully match the called genes, so a read error is possible. The gene calls are TRBV7-6 and TRBJ2-7, with D hard to call. Germline CDR1 and CDR2: SGHVS and FNYEAQ. This CDR3 has 15 amino acids. DNA for the CDR3: TGTGCCAGCAGCCCCAAGACAAGAGGACCCTACAAGCAGTACTTC. Encoded protein: CASSPKTRGPYKQYF.

The V gene is TRBV5-4, the J gene TRBJ2-3, with D perhaps being TRBD1 or TRBD2 (5 bases each). V dropped 1 base and J dropped 6 bases, with 9 bases sitting between them. The length of the CDR3 is 13 residues. The germline V gene has CDR1 SGHNT and CDR2 YYREEE (reference sequence). CDR3 bases: TGTGCCAGCAGCTTGCCGGGACGCGATACGCAGTATTTT. Residues: CASSLPGRDTQYF.

Here the CDR3 DNA reads TGTGCCAGCAGCCAAGACAGGAATGAGCAGTTCTTC. Protein: CASSQDRNEQFF. The V call is TRBV7-2, the J call TRBJ2-1; tentative D call: TRBD1 (6 bases). In germline, CDR1 is SGHTA, CDR2 FQGNSA. This CDR3 is built from 12 residues. Trimming removed 5 bases at V and 7 bases at J, with 9 bases between.

The chain carries TRBV28 and TRBJ1-5, with a weak D call TRBD1 (5 bases). CDR3 length equals 17 residues. Trimming took 1 base from V and 0 from J, leaving 13 bases between them. Germline lookup yields CDR1 MDHEN and CDR2 SYDVKM. CDR3 sequence: CASSLFRGGRSNQPQHF. The CDR3 DNA is TGTGCCAGCAGTTTATTCCGGGGGGGACGTAGCAATCAGCCCCAGCATTTT.